Each of the 26 T cell receptor beta chains below was sequenced from the same sample in a study of T cells in Graves' hyperthyroidism and ophthalmopathy. TCR beta CDR3 regions were amplified from RNA. A set of HTBI primers served as the primers for a first-round RT-PCR of the TCR CDR3. TCRdb analysed the multiplex PCR reads with MiXCR anew, one entry per CDR3 protein. The data show under 250,000 distinct CDR3 sequences, with about 25% seen just once and approximately 35% held by the top ten. The sequenced sample was blood. All receptors derive from a woman aged 35 to 49 with Graves' ophthalmopathy.

This clonotype appeared many times. Sequence at one end of the junction differs from germline and may be a read error. The rearrangement joins TRBV5-1 to TRBJ2-5; 9 bases fit TRBD1. Looked up from germline, CDR1 is SGHRS and CDR2 is YFSETQ. CDR3 length equals 13 residues. CDR3 nucleotides: TGTGCCAGCAGCTTAGGGACAGGGGAGACCCAGTACTTC. Protein: CASSLGTGETQYF.

This chain joins TRBV6-1 and TRBJ2-7; either TRBD1 or TRBD2 may supply D (5 bases each). The CDR3 runs 13 residues. The germline V and J ends were trimmed by 5 bases and 4 bases, with 12 bases remaining between them. The V gene's germline CDR1 is MNHNS and CDR2 SASEGT. As DNA, the CDR3 is TGTGCCAGCAGTCAAGGGACCAAATACGAGCAGTACTTC. This sequence encodes CASSQGTKYEQYF.

The chain has TRBV6-1 and TRBJ2-5, with TRBD1 as a possible D gene (6 bases). CDR1 and CDR2 from the germline V gene are MNHNS and SASEGT. V was cut by 7 bases and J by 7 bases, with 16 bases left in between. The CDR3 loop spans 13 amino acids. For the CDR3, the DNA is TGTGCCAGCAACCTCAGGGGTGACGGGACCCAGTACTTC. Translated: CASNLRGDGTQYF.

Many counts were recorded for this clonotype. The chain couples TRBV6-1 to TRBJ1-2; D is unresolved. From germline, CDR1 is MNHNS and CDR2 SASEGT. The CDR3 contains 12 residues. Deletions cut 2 bases from V and 3 bases from J, with 4 bases between. The CDR3 coding sequence is TGTGCCAGCAGTGAACCAGACTATGGCTACACCTTC. It encodes CASSEPDYGYTF.

This clonotype was seen many times. J is TRBJ2-5 and V is TRBV28; the match to TRBD2 covers 8 bases. V was clipped by 2 bases and J by 7 bases; unmatched bases: 9. This CDR3 comprises 15 residues. CDR1 and CDR2 from the germline V gene are MDHEN and SYDVKM. Here the CDR3 DNA reads TGTGCCAGCAGTTTAACAACTAGCGGTTTTCGGACCCAGTACTTC. Translating gives CASSLTTSGFRTQYF.

This clonotype was seen many times. V gene TRBV11-1 combines with J gene TRBJ2-7; perhaps TRBD1 as D (6 bases). This CDR3 has 15 residues. In germline, CDR1 is SGHAT, CDR2 FQDESV (reference sequence). Between the trimmed V and J ends, which lost 2 bases and 0 bases, there was a span of 11 bases. This CDR3 is CASSLSGDDSYEQYF. The CDR3 nucleotides read TGTGCCAGCAGCTTATCAGGGGATGACTCCTACGAGCAGTACTTC.

This clonotype was recorded at least ten times. V gene TRBV25-1 combines with J gene TRBJ2-7, with 10 bases that match TRBD2. The CDR3 has 14 amino acids. Germline assignment: CDR1 MGHDK and CDR2 SYGVNS. With V trimmed by 2 bases and J by 9 bases, 7 bases remained unmatched. The CDR3 bases are TGTGCCAGCAGTGAACCCCTAGCGGGAGCTGGGCAGTACTTC. It encodes CASSEPLAGAGQYF.

This clonotype has at least ten counts. The chain couples TRBV20-1 to TRBJ1-2, with a possible D match to TRBD1 (5 bases). Per the germline V gene, CDR1 is DFQATT and CDR2 is SNEGSKA (reference sequence). Trimming removed 1 base at V and 3 bases at J, with 15 bases between. This CDR3 contains 15 residues. CDR3 amino acids: CSARGDGGGYYGYTF. The CDR3 nucleotides read TGCAGTGCTAGAGGGGACGGCGGGGGGTACTATGGCTACACCTTC.

V usage is TRBV10-1 and J usage is TRBJ1-2; possible D gene TRBD1, 6 bases. Per the germline V gene, CDR1 is WNHNN and CDR2 is SYGVQD (reference sequence). V shed 5 bases and J shed 8 bases, with 18 bases lying between them. The length of the CDR3 is 14 residues. The CDR3 reads CASSPGPGAIGYTF. The CDR3 DNA follows: TGCGCCAGCAGTCCCGGTCCAGGGGCCATCGGCTACACCTTC.

In this sample, this clonotype turned up many times. The chain is built from TRBV30 and TRBJ2-7; D unclear. Germline CDR1 is GTSNPN and CDR2 is SVGIG (reference sequence). Trimming removed 0 bases from V and 3 bases from J, with 12 bases in between. The CDR3 totals 14 residues. The CDR3 coding sequence is TGTGCCTGGAGTGTACCCATTGCGTTCTACGAGCAGTACTTC. Translation: CAWSVPIAFYEQYF.

The sample holds many counts of this clonotype. V is TRBV7-9 and J is TRBJ1-1; TRBD1 matches at 7 bases. CDR1 SEHNR and CDR2 FQNEAQ come from the germline V gene (reference sequence). V shed 5 bases, J shed 4 bases, and the junction held 7 bases outside the gene matches. This CDR3 contains 14 residues. The chain's CDR3 is CASSPLRGGTEAFF. In DNA form, the CDR3 reads TGTGCCAGCAGCCCACTCAGGGGGGGCACTGAAGCTTTCTTT.

The sample holds a few counts of this clonotype. The chain has TRBV20-1 and TRBJ2-7, with 8 bases lining up with TRBD1. This CDR3 spans 15 amino acids. After removal of 5 bases from V and 4 bases from J, the junction contained 13 bases not matched to a gene. Germline V CDR1 and CDR2: DFQATT, SNEGSKA (reference sequence). The chain's CDR3 is CSAGVGQGGAYEQYF. CDR3 nucleotides: TGCAGTGCTGGAGTCGGACAGGGCGGTGCGTACGAGCAGTACTTC.

V usage is TRBV7-2 and J usage is TRBJ1-1; D not resolved. Trimming took 3 bases from V and 4 from J, leaving 12 bases between them. Germline CDR1 SGHTA, CDR2 FQGNSA. The CDR3 runs 14 residues. The DNA for the CDR3 is TGTGCCAGCAGCTTCGGGAGGCTGGGCACTGAAGCTTTCTTT. Translation gives CASSFGRLGTEAFF.

The chain has TRBV7-1 and TRBJ2-7; 14 bases are shared with TRBD2. TRBV7-1 is labeled an ORF, and its function is uncertain. This CDR3 spans 15 amino acids. With 2 bases clipped from V and 5 bases from J, the junction kept 2 bases outside the gene matches. The DNA of the CDR3 is TGTGCCAGCAGCTCACAGGGACTAGCGGGAGACGAGCAGTACTTC. This translates into CASSSQGLAGDEQYF.

This clonotype was seen just once. This sequence may be a read error, since a much larger clone differs from it by one base. The chain is built from TRBV29-1 and TRBJ1-5; TRBD1 might be the D (5 bases). The CDR3 runs to 12 residues. Germline CDR1 is SQVTM and CDR2 is ANQGSEA. Trimming removed 5 bases at V and 5 bases at J, with 10 bases between. The CDR3 sequence: CSVPQTDQPQHF. The CDR3 DNA reads TGCAGCGTTCCCCAGACAGATCAGCCCCAGCATTTT.

The chain couples TRBV30 to TRBJ1-5; tentative D call: TRBD1 (5 bases). CDR1 and CDR2 from the germline V gene are GTSNPN and SVGIG (reference sequence). The CDR3 extends over 15 amino acids. V was shortened by 2 bases and J by 3 bases, with 14 bases between the two germline ends. The CDR3 nucleotides are TGTGCCTGGAGTCTTGGATCGGGGGACAATCAGCCCCAGCATTTT. It yields the protein CAWSLGSGDNQPQHF. Full variable domain (missing parts from reference TRBV30 and TRBJ1-5): SQTIHQWPATLVQPVGSPLSLECTVEGTSNPNLYWYRQAAGRGLQLLFYSVGIGQISSEVPQNLSASRPQDRQFILSSKKLLLSDSGFYLCAWSLGSGDNQPQHFGDGTRLSIL.

This clonotype was observed many times. This chain connects TRBV6-5 to TRBJ2-2, with D uncertain. Trimming left V 4 bases short and J 5 bases short, with 8 bases between. The CDR3 is made up of 13 amino acids. Germline assignment: CDR1 MNHEY and CDR2 SVGAGI. CDR3 DNA sequence: TGTGCCAGCAGTTCTTTCGGAACCGGGGAGCTGTTTTTT. Amino acid sequence: CASSSFGTGELFF.

The CDR3 loop reads CAWSESKDYEQYF. The CDR3 DNA is TGTGCCTGGAGTGAGAGTAAAGACTACGAGCAGTACTTC. This chain uses TRBV30 with TRBJ2-7; D is unclear. CDR1 and CDR2 (germline): GTSNPN, SVGIG (reference sequence). Trimming took off 1 base at V and 3 bases at J, with 10 bases between the two ends. The CDR3 totals 13 residues.

This sequence joins TRBV20-1 and TRBJ2-5; 7 nucleotides line up with TRBD2. The CDR3 extends over 18 amino acids. Germline trimming cut 1 base from V and 1 base from J; bases unmatched to any gene: 15. CDR1 is DFQATT, CDR2 SNEGSKA, per germline (reference sequence). The CDR3 loop reads CSARALGLAETFQETQYF. The CDR3 coding sequence is TGCAGTGCTAGAGCCCTCGGTCTAGCGGAGACGTTCCAAGAGACCCAGTACTTC.

On this clonotype itself: This may stem from a read error, because a much larger clone lies one nucleotide away. The V and J genes are TRBV6-1 and TRBJ2-2; D is uncertain. Germline V gene data show CDR1 as MNHNS and CDR2 as SASEGT. Trimming stripped 6 bases from V and 3 bases from J, with 14 bases between. The CDR3 is made up of 15 amino acids. The CDR3 spells CASSHRTKDTGELFF. DNA for the CDR3: TGTGCCAGCAGCCATAGGACGAAAGACACCGGGGAGCTGTTTTTT.

This clonotype appeared many times. V and J are TRBV10-1 and TRBJ2-7, with D perhaps matching TRBD2 (5 bases). V lost 2 bases to trimming and J lost 0 bases, with 14 bases between them. Germline loops: CDR1 WNHNN, CDR2 SYGVQD (reference sequence). The CDR3 sequence is 16 residues long. This CDR3 reads CASSEPEAWSSYEQYF. The CDR3 coding sequence is TGCGCCAGCAGTGAGCCGGAGGCATGGAGCTCCTACGAGCAGTACTTC.

The chain couples TRBV11-2 to TRBJ2-3; no reliable D call. The CDR3 has 16 amino acids. Trimming removed 5 bases at V and 4 bases at J, with 19 bases between. Germline values: CDR1 SGHAT, CDR2 FQNNGV. CDR3 residues: CASSRLGSHGSDTQYF. The CDR3 DNA follows: TGTGCCAGCAGCCGCCTGGGGTCCCACGGCTCAGATACGCAGTATTTT.

The table lists this clonotype with a few counts. For the CDR3, the DNA is TGTGCCAGCAAGGGGGCAGGGAGTTTGGAGACCCAGTACTTC. Its protein product is CASKGAGSLETQYF. The chain uses TRBV6-2 or TRBV6-3 and TRBJ2-5; 7 nucleotides align to TRBD1. The length of the CDR3 is 14 residues. The V gene's germline CDR1 is MNHEY and CDR2 SVGEGT. V shed 7 bases and J 5 bases; nucleotides not matched to a gene: 10.

The chain links TRBV28 to TRBJ2-7; 9 nucleotides align to TRBD1. V shed 4 bases and J 2 bases; nucleotides not matched to a gene: 6. This CDR3 has 15 amino acids. Germline CDR1 and CDR2: MDHEN and SYDVKM. The CDR3 sequence is CASSSRGQGPYEQYF. CDR3 in DNA: TGTGCCAGCAGTTCAAGGGGACAGGGACCCTACGAGCAGTACTTC.

This clonotype turned up a few times. The chain recombines TRBV27 with TRBJ2-3; D is undetermined. Germline assignment: CDR1 MNHEY and CDR2 SMNVEV (reference sequence). The CDR3 has 15 residues. V lost 0 bases to trimming and J lost 2 bases, with 9 bases between them. CDR3 DNA sequence: TGTGCCAGCAGTTTATCAAACCGCCCCACAGATACGCAGTATTTT. This translates into CASSLSNRPTDTQYF.

This clonotype was recorded many times. The chain is built from TRBV11-2 and TRBJ2-5; D is unresolved. The CDR3 has 15 residues. V lost 3 bases, J lost 2 bases, and 13 bases lay in between. Germline lookup yields CDR1 SGHAT and CDR2 FQNNGV. CDR3 in amino acids: CASSFNRAVQETQYF. In DNA, the CDR3 is TGTGCCAGCAGCTTCAATAGGGCAGTACAAGAGACCCAGTACTTC.